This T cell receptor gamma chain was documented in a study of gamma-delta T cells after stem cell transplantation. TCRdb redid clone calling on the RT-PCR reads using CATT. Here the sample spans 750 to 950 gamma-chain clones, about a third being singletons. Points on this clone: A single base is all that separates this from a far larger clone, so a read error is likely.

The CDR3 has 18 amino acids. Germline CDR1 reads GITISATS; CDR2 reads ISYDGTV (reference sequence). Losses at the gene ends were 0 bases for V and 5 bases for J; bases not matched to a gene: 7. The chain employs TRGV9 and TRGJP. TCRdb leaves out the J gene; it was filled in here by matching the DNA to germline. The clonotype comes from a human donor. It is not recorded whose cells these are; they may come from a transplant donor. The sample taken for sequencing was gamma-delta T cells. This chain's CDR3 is CALWEVRGEELGKKIKVF. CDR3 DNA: TGTGCCTTGTGGGAGGTGCGGGGGGAAGAGTTGGGCAAAAAAATCAAGGTATTT.